These 17 T cell receptor beta chains share one sample of origin, sequenced in a study of blood T cell repertoires in COVID-19. Assay: immunoSEQ multiplex PCR; the TCRdb copy retains only in-frame clones and omits some. The data show 80,000 or so clones, over 65% seen once. Sequencing was performed on peripheral blood. The receptors originated from a man in his fifties or sixties with active or convalescent COVID-19.

This sequence joins TRBV27 and TRBJ2-4; TRBD1 matches at 10 bases. CDR3 length equals 15 residues. Germline CDR1 MNHEY, CDR2 SMNVEV (reference sequence). The trim removed 6 bases at V and 5 bases at J, leaving 7 bases unmatched. CDR3 sequence reads: CASSPGTGAQNIQYF. CDR3 bases: TGTGCCAGCAGCCCCGGGACAGGGGCCCAAAACATTCAGTACTTC.

The genes are TRBV7-8 and TRBJ1-1; D gene unclear. CDR1 is SGHVS, CDR2 FQNEAQ, per germline. The CDR3 sequence is 14 residues long. V lost 3 bases, J lost 1 base, and 9 bases lay in between. Here the CDR3 DNA reads TGTGCCAGCAGCTTCCCCCCCGGGAACACTGAAGCTTTCTTT. This codes for CASSFPPGNTEAFF.

In its sample, this clone was seen once. The chain recombines TRBV9 with TRBJ2-4, with TRBD1 identical over 9 bases. V lost 4 bases, J lost 5 bases, and 10 bases stayed unmatched. Germline V gene sequence: CDR1 SGDLS, CDR2 YYNGEE. The CDR3 is 16 residues long. The CDR3 loop is CASSPNPTGGQNIQYF. The CDR3 DNA reads as TGTGCCAGCAGCCCCAACCCGACAGGGGGGCAAAACATTCAGTACTTC.

The gene calls are TRBV6-5 and TRBJ1-2; D unclear. The length of the CDR3 is 14 residues. Germline CDR1 MNHEY, CDR2 SVGAGI. Trimming stripped 0 bases from V and 4 bases from J, with 9 bases between. CDR3 residues: CASSYSRPGYGYTF. In DNA form, the CDR3 reads TGTGCCAGCAGTTACTCCCGACCGGGCTATGGCTACACCTTC.

The gene calls are TRBV2 and TRBJ2-7; 7 bases are shared with TRBD1. Germline V gene sequence: CDR1 SNHLY, CDR2 FYNNEI. Trimming cost V 0 bases and J 3 bases; bases outside gene matches: 5. CDR3 length: 15 residues. The CDR3 here is CASSEATGTHYEQYF. DNA of the CDR3: TGTGCCAGCAGTGAAGCGACAGGGACCCACTACGAGCAGTACTTC.

The V and J genes are TRBV5-6 and TRBJ2-7, with a weak D call TRBD1 (5 bases). CDR1 SGHDT and CDR2 YYEEEE come from the germline V gene. The CDR3 runs 14 residues. V dropped 2 bases and J dropped 3 bases, with 12 bases sitting between them. The CDR3 DNA reads TGTGCCAGCAGCTTCCAGGGCCCCATCTACGAGCAGTACTTC. Encoded protein: CASSFQGPIYEQYF.

This chain links TRBV18 with TRBJ1-1; a possible D gene is TRBD1 (5 bases). Germline V gives CDR1 KGHSH, CDR2 LQKENI. V lost 3 bases and J lost 4, with 9 bases in between. This CDR3 has 13 amino acids. The CDR3 loop reads CASSPAGGTEAFF. The CDR3 DNA sequence: TGTGCCAGCTCACCGGCGGGGGGCACTGAAGCTTTCTTT.

The chain employs TRBV19 and TRBJ1-1, with D unclear. Trimming stripped 3 bases from V and 7 bases from J, with 9 bases between. The CDR3 totals 12 residues. Looked up from germline, CDR1 is LNHDA and CDR2 is SQIVND (reference sequence). The CDR3 bases are TGTGCCAGTAGTATTGGGAGCCTTGAAGCTTTCTTT. The encoded protein is CASSIGSLEAFF.

V gene TRBV4-3 combines with J gene TRBJ1-6; D not certain. The germline CDR1 and CDR2 sequences are LGHNA and YSLEER. The V and J ends lost 0 bases and 0 bases respectively, with 15 bases between them. This CDR3 is 19 amino acids long. Here the CDR3 reads CASSQDPRPGSSYNSPLHF. The CDR3 bases are TGCGCCAGCAGCCAAGATCCGAGACCGGGGAGCTCCTATAATTCACCCCTCCACTTT.

In this sample, this clone turned up a few times. The chain joins TRBV4-3 to TRBJ2-7, with 9 positions matching TRBD1. Trimming cost V 1 base and J 5 bases; bases outside gene matches: 9. Per germline, CDR1 LGHNA and CDR2 YSLEER. The CDR3 length is 16 residues. CDR3 sequence (DNA): TGCGCCAGCAGCCAAGCCGGGGGGACAGGGCTCCACGAGCAGTACTTC. Protein: CASSQAGGTGLHEQYF.

The chain is built from TRBV6-5 and TRBJ1-1; no definite D call. Trimming stripped 6 bases from V and 6 bases from J, with 11 bases between. Germline values: CDR1 MNHEY, CDR2 SVGAGI. The CDR3 is 12 residues long. CDR3 nucleotides: TGTGCCAGCAGCCCCGGGGTCCCTGAAGCTTTCTTT. Amino acid sequence: CASSPGVPEAFF.

The rearrangement joins TRBV4-1 to TRBJ2-2; 10 positions agree with TRBD2. The CDR3 loop spans 18 amino acids. The V and J ends lost 4 bases and 7 bases, in that order; junction bases with no gene match: 15. Germline CDR1 and CDR2: MGHRA and YSYEKL. CDR3 sequence (DNA): TGCGCCAGCAGCCCCCGGGCTAGCGGGGGCACCCGGGGCGGGGAGCTGTTTTTT. Protein product: CASSPRASGGTRGGELFF.

The chain uses TRBV7-9 and TRBJ2-1; maybe TRBD2 (5 bases). Germline V CDR1 and CDR2: SEHNR, FQNEAQ (reference sequence). V shed 1 base and J shed 6 bases, with 10 bases lying between them. There are 14 residues in the CDR3. In DNA form, the CDR3 reads TGTGCCAGCAGCTTAGTAAGTCGGGGCAATGAGCAGTTCTTC. As protein: CASSLVSRGNEQFF.

V usage is TRBV19 and J usage is TRBJ1-1; TRBD1 is a possible D gene (5 bases). This CDR3 comprises 14 residues. V dropped 3 bases and J dropped 7 bases, with 15 bases sitting between them. Germline V gene data show CDR1 as LNHDA and CDR2 as SQIVND (reference sequence). CDR3 in amino acids: CASSISARVGEAFF. CDR3 nucleotide sequence: TGTGCCAGTAGTATTTCTGCCAGGGTGGGTGAAGCTTTCTTT.

This clone is labeled medium-sized. The chain combines TRBV4-3 with TRBJ1-2, with TRBD1 matching 7 bases. The CDR3 has 16 amino acids. The germline gives CDR1 LGHNA, CDR2 YSLEER. The ends lost 4 bases at V and 1 base at J; junction bases unmatched: 9. CDR3 coding DNA: TGCGCCAGCAGCCGAGGCCCTTACAGGGGTAACTATGGCTACACCTTC. The encoded protein is CASSRGPYRGNYGYTF.

The rearrangement links TRBV19 to TRBJ1-6; the D gene is possibly TRBD1 (6 bases). The ends were cut back, 4 bases at V and 4 bases at J, with 14 bases in the middle. CDR1 LNHDA and CDR2 SQIVND come from the germline V gene (reference sequence). The length of the CDR3 is 16 residues. The CDR3 is CASSTSRGAYNSPLHF. Here the CDR3 DNA reads TGTGCCAGTAGTACCTCTCGGGGGGCATATAATTCACCCCTCCACTTT.

The chain combines TRBV5-1 with TRBJ2-5, with D maybe TRBD1 (5 bases). Germline V gene lookup returns CDR1 SGHRS and CDR2 YFSETQ. V lost 0 bases to trimming and J lost 4 bases, with 19 bases between them. This CDR3 contains 17 residues. CDR3 sequence reads: CASSLVGAPGKGETQYF. CDR3 in DNA: TGCGCCAGCAGCTTGGTAGGGGCACCCGGAAAGGGAGAGACCCAGTACTTC.